These 4 T cell receptor beta chains share one sample of origin, sequenced in a study of blood T cell repertoires in COVID-19. The assay was immunoSEQ multiplex PCR, and TCRdb's table has in-frame clones only and misses some. Of about 180,000 clones listed, around 73% are singletons. Sequenced sample: PBMCs or T cells enriched from blood (not recorded which). These receptors came from a woman aged 50 to 65 who had recovered from COVID-19.

V is TRBV29-1 and J is TRBJ1-1; the D gene is possibly TRBD1 (5 bases). The CDR3 has 13 amino acids. V was pared by 6 bases and J by 1 base, with 12 bases between. Germline CDR1 SQVTM, CDR2 ANQGSEA. CDR3 in DNA: TGCAGCGTCGCTCGACAGTGGAACACTGAAGCTTTCTTT. Its translation: CSVARQWNTEAFF.

The chain has TRBV6-2 or TRBV6-3 and TRBJ2-3; 9 bases line up with TRBD1. From germline, CDR1 is MNHEY and CDR2 SVGEGT. Unmatched junction bases numbered 5, after V lost 4 bases and J lost 3 bases. The CDR3 sequence is 15 residues long. The CDR3 coding sequence is TGTGCCAGCAGTTTCACAGGGGGCGCGACAGATACGCAGTATTTT. This gives the protein CASSFTGGATDTQYF.

V gene TRBV3-1 (or the pseudogene TRBV3-2) combines with J gene TRBJ1-6; 7 bases are a match to TRBD1. Losses at the gene ends were 8 bases for V and 10 bases for J; bases not matched to a gene: 8. The V gene's germline CDR1 is LGHDT and CDR2 YNNKEL (reference sequence). There are 13 residues in the CDR3. CDR3 in DNA: TGTGCCAGCTGTCAGGGGGTACGGTCACCCCTCCACTTT. Its translation: CASCQGVRSPLHF.

V usage is TRBV6-5 and J usage is TRBJ1-6, with TRBD1 identical over 10 bases. Unmatched junction bases numbered 2, after V lost 9 bases and J lost 6 bases. Germline assignment: CDR1 MNHEY and CDR2 SVGAGI. This CDR3 region has 13 residues. CDR3 DNA: TGTGCCAGTAGGGACAGGGGTAATTCACCCCTCCACTTT. Its protein is CASRDRGNSPLHF.